A single TCR beta chain is shown here with its context. Its antigen is currently unknown. CDR1 MNHEY and CDR2 SVGAGI come from the germline V gene. CDR3 size: 14 residues. This sample was taken from a study of cytomegalovirus exposure and HLA in healthy donors. In the study overall: T cells numbering around 170 million yielded some 100 million unique TCR beta sequences in an earlier analysis.

Likely unrecorded immune exposures existed in these nominally healthy donors. Findings of the study overall: Exclusion as indistinguishable affected some V segments, including TRBV6-2 and TRBV6-3.

Primers included in the PCR were 60 Vbeta and 13 Jbeta primers. Sequencing used immunoSEQ multiplex PCR; TCRdb keeps in-frame clones, though not all of them. The top ten clones hold less than 20% of a sample with about 60,000 clones, 70% of them seen once. The TCR comes from a woman aged 55-70 years in good health and CMV-seropositive. The chain couples TRBV6-5 to TRBJ2-7; D is perhaps TRBD1 (6 bases). The closer fit of TRBJ2-5 to the DNA end suggests the J call may be wrong. The specimen sequenced was PBMCs. The CDR3 sequence is CASSYADRRQTQYF. The CDR3 DNA is TGTGCCAGCAGTTACGCCGACAGGCGACAGACCCAGTACTTC.